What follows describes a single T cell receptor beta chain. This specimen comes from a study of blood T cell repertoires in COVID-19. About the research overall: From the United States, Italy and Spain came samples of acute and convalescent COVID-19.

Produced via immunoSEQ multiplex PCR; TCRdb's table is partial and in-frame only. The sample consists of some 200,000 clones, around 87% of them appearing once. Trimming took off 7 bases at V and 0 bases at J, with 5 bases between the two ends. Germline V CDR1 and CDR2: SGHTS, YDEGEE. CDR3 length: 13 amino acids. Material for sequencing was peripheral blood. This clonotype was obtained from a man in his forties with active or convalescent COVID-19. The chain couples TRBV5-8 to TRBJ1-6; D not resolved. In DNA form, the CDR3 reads TGTGCCAGCGCGAGCTCCTATAATTCACCCCTCCACTTT. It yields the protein CASASSYNSPLHF.